This T cell receptor beta chain was obtained from a study of T cells in Graves' hyperthyroidism and ophthalmopathy. This CDR3 comprises 15 residues. Trimming removed 4 bases from V and 5 bases from J, with 17 bases in between. Per the germline V gene, CDR1 is LGHNA and CDR2 is YNFKEQ. It was considered stable Graves' hyperthyroidism when ophthalmopathy did not progress within 18 months. This clonotype was seen a few times. The CDR3 regions of TCR beta were amplified from RNA transcripts. Carried out on the TCR CDR3, a first-round RT-PCR used the HTBI primer set. TCRdb processed the multiplex PCR reads anew with MiXCR; each CDR3 protein has one entry. The sample shows roughly 840,000 distinct CDR3 sequences, more than 30% of them seen only once.

This TCR came from a man aged 18 to 29 with Graves' hyperthyroidism. Input material: blood. The V and J genes are TRBV4-2 and TRBJ1-1; a possible D gene is TRBD1 (6 bases). This CDR3 is CASSPSLGARTEAFF. Here the CDR3 DNA reads TGTGCCAGCAGCCCCTCGCTGGGGGCACGGACTGAAGCTTTCTTT.